A single sample gave rise to the 2 T cell receptor beta chains below, sequenced in a study of PD-L1 blockade in urothelial cancer. The time point: peripheral blood 6 weeks after treatment start. The protocol was immunoSEQ multiplex PCR, while the TCRdb copy is restricted to in-frame clones and leaves out a portion. The sample records about 120,000 clones, roughly 86% being singletons. Sample: PBMCs, taken around atezolizumab (anti-PD-L1) treatment. The receptor source for this set is a man aged 50-60 years with urothelial cancer.

The rearrangement uses TRBV27 and TRBJ2-7, with 8 bases aligning to TRBD2. CDR1 and CDR2 (germline): MNHEY, SMNVEV (reference sequence). The CDR3 consists of 14 residues. The junction had 8 bases not matched to a gene; V was cut back by 6 bases and J by 4 bases. CDR3 coding DNA: TGTGCCAGCAGCATGACTAGCGCCCCTTACGAGCAGTACTTC. Amino acid sequence: CASSMTSAPYEQYF.

This clone turned up a few times. V gene TRBV2 combines with J gene TRBJ2-7, with no clear D. Germline V gives CDR1 SNHLY, CDR2 FYNNEI. The germline V and J ends were trimmed by 2 bases and 9 bases, with 11 bases remaining between them. CDR3 length: 12 amino acids. Here the CDR3 reads CASSERRVGQYF. CDR3 sequence (DNA): TGTGCCAGCAGTGAACGCCGGGTGGGGCAGTACTTC.